This T cell receptor beta chain was identified in a study of blood T cell repertoires in COVID-19. The repertoire was sequenced with immunoSEQ multiplex PCR; TCRdb's copy has only in-frame clones and lacks some. Here the sample spans 200,000 to 250,000 clones, around 91% being singletons. The CDR3 is 15 amino acids. Trimming at V came to 2 bases and at J to 2 bases, leaving 5 bases not matched to a gene. Germline V gene sequence: CDR1 ENHRY, CDR2 SYGVKD. Sequencing was done on a sample of PBMCs or T cells enriched from blood (not recorded which). The rearrangement uses TRBV10-3 and TRBJ1-2, with 7 bases fitting TRBD1. This receptor was obtained from a woman aged 18-29 years in a cohort exposed to, infected with or recovered from COVID-19 (not recorded which). The CDR3 reads CAISEPLGQNYGYTF. In DNA form, the CDR3 reads TGTGCCATCAGTGAGCCCTTGGGACAGAACTATGGCTACACCTTC.